The next 26 T cell receptor beta chains were all read from a single sample in a study of cytomegalovirus exposure and HLA in healthy donors. Using immunoSEQ multiplex PCR, the repertoire was profiled, and TCRdb retains in-frame clones only, with some absent. The data contain about 160,000 clones, around 82% of them singletons. The specimen sequenced was PBMCs. These TCRs come from a man aged 30 to 39 in good health and CMV-seropositive.

The chain combines TRBV7-8 with TRBJ2-2; D unresolved. CDR1 and CDR2 from the germline V gene are SGHVS and FQNEAQ. V lost 1 base and J 6 bases, leaving 3 bases between the germline ends. This CDR3 contains 12 residues. In nucleotides, the CDR3 is TGTGCCAGCAGCTTAGGGCCCGGGGAGCTGTTTTTT. Its protein is CASSLGPGELFF.

The J gene is TRBJ1-3, the V gene TRBV5-1; no clear D. The CDR3 sequence is 16 residues long. Germline CDR1 is SGHRS and CDR2 is YFSETQ. Trimming took 0 bases from V and 0 from J, leaving 10 bases between them. The CDR3 sequence is CASSLDARYSGNTIYF. The CDR3 region has the DNA TGCGCCAGCAGCTTGGACGCACGGTACTCTGGAAACACCATATATTTT.

The CDR3 DNA sequence: TGTGCCAGCAGTACCCACAGGGAACCTGGAAACACCATATATTTT. It encodes CASSTHREPGNTIYF. This chain connects TRBV6-6 to TRBJ1-3; D is perhaps TRBD1 (6 bases). The CDR3 extends over 15 amino acids. Trimming took 5 bases from V and 2 from J, leaving 13 bases between them. From germline, CDR1 is MNHNY and CDR2 SVGAGI (reference sequence).

Concerning this clone itself: Without the conserved terminal phenylalanine or tryptophan, this CDR3 likely stems from a read error. The DNA is omitted, as the CDR3 cannot be located on it reliably, and the CDR3 follows TCRdb's listing. The rearrangement joins TRBV4-2 to TRBJ2-7; the table's D call, TRBD2, has no DNA check behind it. Germline assignment: CDR1 LGHNA and CDR2 YNFKEQ. The CDR3 extends over 11 residues, inclusive of both ends. The CDR3 here is CASSQGGLVAL.

CDR3 sequence: CASSSYRVSGYGYTF. In DNA, the CDR3 is TGTGCCAGCAGTTCGTACAGGGTCAGCGGCTATGGCTACACCTTC. The chain couples TRBV28 to TRBJ1-2; TRBD1 is a possible D gene (6 bases). Germline CDR1 MDHEN, CDR2 SYDVKM. The CDR3 extends over 15 amino acids. The V and J ends lost 4 bases and 4 bases respectively, with 16 bases between them.

The chain uses TRBV6-1 and TRBJ2-7, with unresolved D. This CDR3 contains 14 residues. With 5 bases removed from V and 2 bases from J, the gap between germline ends came to 13 bases. Looked up from germline, CDR1 is MNHNS and CDR2 is SASEGT. The CDR3 region is CASSSPRSPYEQYF. The CDR3 DNA follows: TGTGCCAGCAGTTCTCCGCGGTCCCCCTACGAGCAGTACTTC.

The chain has TRBV7-2 and TRBJ1-2, with no clear D. The germline V gene encodes CDR1 SGHTA and CDR2 FQGNSA. This CDR3 comprises 17 residues. V was clipped by 5 bases and J by 0 bases, with 19 bases between them. The CDR3 DNA sequence: TGTGCCAGCAGCCCAGCCACGGGTCACTTGACTAACTATGGCTACACCTTC. This encodes CASSPATGHLTNYGYTF. Full variable domain (remainder filled in from reference TRBV7-2 and TRBJ1-2): GAGVSQSPSNKVTEKGKDVELRCDPISGHTALYWYRQSLGQGLEFLIYFQGNSAPDKSGLPSDRFSAERTGGSVSTLTIQRTQQEDSAVYLCASSPATGHLTNYGYTFGSGTRLTVV.

In DNA form, the CDR3 reads TGTGCCAGCAGCCAATCCCGACTAGCGGCTACCGGGGAGCTGTTTTTT. Translated: CASSQSRLAATGELFF. The V call is TRBV16, the J call TRBJ2-2; 9 bases align to TRBD2. After removal of 0 bases from V and 5 bases from J, the junction contained 4 bases not matched to a gene. This CDR3 region has 16 residues. Germline V gene sequence: CDR1 KGHSY, CDR2 FQNENV.

This clone turned up a few times. This chain joins TRBV15 and TRBJ1-3; no reliable D call. Between the trimmed V and J ends, which lost 3 bases and 0 bases, there was a span of 15 bases. The CDR3 runs 17 residues. Germline CDR1 reads LNHNV; CDR2 reads YYDKDF (reference sequence). CDR3: CATSSPAYEGSGNTIYF. In DNA, the CDR3 is TGTGCCACCAGCAGCCCAGCATATGAGGGCTCTGGAAACACCATATATTTT.

This chain uses TRBV9 with TRBJ2-1; TRBD2 matches at 15 bases. The CDR3 runs 19 residues. Germline assignment: CDR1 SGDLS and CDR2 YYNGEE. With V trimmed by 0 bases and J by 8 bases, 12 bases remained unmatched. CDR3: CASSVAPGTSGGPLDEQFF. The CDR3 DNA follows: TGTGCCAGCAGCGTAGCTCCCGGGACTAGCGGGGGGCCTCTAGATGAGCAGTTCTTC.

V gene TRBV2 combines with J gene TRBJ1-1, with 8 bases that match TRBD1. CDR1 is SNHLY and CDR2 is FYNNEI in the germline V gene. J was trimmed by 0 bases and V by 2 bases; bases with no gene match: 2. The CDR3 sequence is 15 residues long. Here the CDR3 reads CASSEQGALNTEAFF. Written as DNA, the CDR3 is TGTGCCAGCAGTGAACAGGGGGCTCTGAACACTGAAGCTTTCTTT.

The rearrangement uses TRBV6-5 and TRBJ2-1; TRBD2 aligns across 11 bases. CDR1 and CDR2 from the germline V gene are MNHEY and SVGAGI. After removal of 0 bases from V and 9 bases from J, the junction contained 7 bases not matched to a gene. This CDR3 is built from 16 residues. The CDR3 loop reads CASSYSLAGGQGEQFF. The CDR3 DNA sequence: TGTGCCAGCAGTTACTCGCTAGCGGGGGGCCAGGGTGAGCAGTTCTTC.

This clone was recorded a few times. The chain employs TRBV13 and TRBJ2-7, with D perhaps matching TRBD1 (6 bases). Germline CDR1 reads PRHDT; CDR2 reads FYEKMQ (reference sequence). The CDR3 has 12 amino acids. Trimming took 8 bases from V and 0 from J, leaving 8 bases between them. The CDR3: CASGDNSYEQYF. The CDR3 DNA reads as TGTGCCAGCGGGGACAACTCCTACGAGCAGTACTTC.

This clone is a singleton in its sample. The rearrangement joins TRBV5-4 to TRBJ2-1; the D gene is possibly TRBD1 (5 bases). CDR1 and CDR2 from the germline V gene are SGHNT and YYREEE (reference sequence). The V end was cut by 2 bases, the J end by 2 bases, with 17 bases between. The length of the CDR3 is 17 residues. The CDR3 region has the DNA TGTGCCAGCAGCTTAAACGGGCCACAGGCCACCTACAATGAGCAGTTCTTC. Translation: CASSLNGPQATYNEQFF.

This chain joins TRBV27 and TRBJ2-7; perhaps TRBD2 as D (5 bases). Germline V lookup: CDR1 MNHEY, CDR2 SMNVEV (reference sequence). The length of the CDR3 is 14 residues. V was trimmed by 10 bases and J by 3 bases, leaving 19 bases between them. The CDR3 loop reads CAIKSRGRYYEQYF. Written as DNA, the CDR3 is TGTGCCATCAAGTCACGGGGAAGGTACTACGAGCAGTACTTC.

The chain uses TRBV7-6 and TRBJ2-5; 7 bases are shared with TRBD1. V lost 5 bases to trimming and J lost 8 bases; unmatched junction nucleotides: 8. The germline V gene has CDR1 SGHVS and CDR2 FNYEAQ. The CDR3 totals 13 residues. The chain's CDR3 is CASSLPTGVTQYF. For the CDR3, the DNA is TGTGCCAGCAGCCTGCCAACAGGGGTCACCCAGTACTTC.

The gene calls are TRBV4-1 and TRBJ2-3; the match to TRBD1 covers 12 bases. J was trimmed by 4 bases and V by 5 bases; bases with no gene match: 7. CDR1 MGHRA and CDR2 YSYEKL come from the germline V gene. The CDR3 length is 16 residues. The CDR3 here is CASSNRDRGLSDTQYF. Here the CDR3 DNA reads TGCGCCAGCAGCAACCGGGACAGGGGGCTCTCAGATACGCAGTATTTT.

The chain links TRBV2 to TRBJ1-5, with TRBD1 identical over 8 bases. The ends lost 6 bases at V and 7 bases at J; junction bases unmatched: 8. This CDR3 has 14 residues. CDR1 is SNHLY and CDR2 is FYNNEI in the germline V gene. This CDR3 reads CASRDRDGRQPQHF. The CDR3 DNA is TGTGCCAGCAGGGACAGGGACGGGCGGCAGCCCCAGCATTTT.

This chain joins TRBV7-6 and TRBJ2-5, with 11 bases matching TRBD1. Germline assignment: CDR1 SGHVS and CDR2 FNYEAQ. The CDR3 contains 15 residues. The trim removed 5 bases at V and 5 bases at J, leaving 7 bases unmatched. The CDR3 here is CASSQGQGGLETQYF. DNA for the CDR3: TGTGCCAGCAGCCAGGGACAGGGGGGGTTGGAGACCCAGTACTTC.

The V call is TRBV4-1, the J call TRBJ1-2; a possible D gene is TRBD1 (6 bases). This CDR3 contains 14 residues. Germline CDR1 is MGHRA and CDR2 is YSYEKL. V gave up 1 base and J gave up 8 bases, with 14 bases separating them. CDR3 sequence: CASSQVLTGRGYTF. CDR3 sequence (DNA): TGCGCCAGCAGCCAAGTATTAACAGGGAGAGGCTACACCTTC.

The rearrangement uses TRBV9 and TRBJ2-1, with 14 bases fitting TRBD2. This CDR3 is built from 15 residues. J gave up 7 bases and V 3 bases, and 3 bases lay outside the gene matches. Germline loops: CDR1 SGDLS, CDR2 YYNGEE. Written as DNA, the CDR3 is TGTGCCAGCAGCGAGACTAGCGGGGGGGCGAATGAGCAGTTCTTC. Encoded protein: CASSETSGGANEQFF. The variable domain in full, with the rest retrieved from reference TRBV9 and TRBJ2-1, is DSGVTQTPKHLITATGQRVTLRCSPRSGDLSVYWYQQSLDQGLQFLIQYYNGEERAKGNILERFSAQQFPDLHSELNLSSLELGDSALYFCASSETSGGANEQFFGPGTRLTVL.

The chain couples TRBV14 to TRBJ2-2; the D gene is possibly TRBD1 (5 bases). CDR3 length: 16 residues. Germline V lookup: CDR1 SGHDN, CDR2 FVKESK. With 1 base removed from V and 4 bases from J, the gap between germline ends came to 13 bases. This chain's CDR3 is CASSQAQGFGTGELFF. DNA for the CDR3: TGTGCCAGCAGCCAAGCGCAGGGATTTGGCACCGGGGAGCTGTTTTTT.

The V gene is TRBV5-4, the J gene TRBJ1-6; 10 nucleotides agree with TRBD1. J was trimmed by 0 bases and V by 4 bases; bases with no gene match: 7. This CDR3 spans 18 amino acids. The germline CDR1 and CDR2 sequences are SGHNT and YYREEE (reference sequence). The CDR3 nucleotides are TGTGCCAGCAGCATAGGGGGACAGGGGAACTCCTATAATTCACCCCTCCACTTT. The encoded protein is CASSIGGQGNSYNSPLHF. The whole variable domain, filled in from reference TRBV5-4 and TRBJ1-6, reads ETGVTQSPTHLIKTRGQQVTLRCSSQSGHNTVSWYQQALGQGPQFIFQYYREEENGRGNFPPRFSGLQFPNYSSELNVNALELDDSALYLCASSIGGQGNSYNSPLHFGNGTRLTVT.

The chain links TRBV10-3 to TRBJ2-2, with D possibly matching TRBD1 (6 bases). In germline, CDR1 is ENHRY, CDR2 SYGVKD. V was clipped by 8 bases and J by 0 bases, with 10 bases between them. CDR3 size: 14 residues. CDR3 protein: CAILDSPNTGELFF. CDR3 bases: TGTGCCATCCTGGACAGTCCGAACACCGGGGAGCTGTTTTTT.

The chain uses TRBV5-1 and TRBJ1-2, with TRBD1 matching 9 bases. The CDR3 spans 12 residues. Germline loops: CDR1 SGHRS, CDR2 YFSETQ. Unmatched junction bases numbered 6, after V lost 2 bases and J lost 13 bases. As DNA, the CDR3 is TGCGCCAGCAGCTTAACAGGGGGCGCAATCACCTTC. Its protein is CASSLTGGAITF.

The V gene is TRBV13, the J gene TRBJ1-2; 8 bases fit TRBD1. Germline lookup yields CDR1 PRHDT and CDR2 FYEKMQ (reference sequence). This CDR3 contains 14 residues. J was trimmed by 8 bases and V by 5 bases; bases with no gene match: 10. The CDR3 sequence: CASSRGQVPPGYTF. The DNA for the CDR3 is TGTGCCAGCAGCCGGGGACAGGTGCCGCCGGGCTACACCTTC.